This T cell receptor (beta chain) was retrieved from a study of OX40 agonist ivuxolimab in advanced cancers. Whole-study findings and limits: Expansion of clones was among the lowest in partial responders at 0.1-3.0 mg/kg.

A remark on this clone: Its target is unknown.

The method was immunoSEQ multiplex PCR; TCRdb's version includes in-frame clones alone and lacks a portion of them. The sample yields tens of thousands of clones, 81% seen once. This CDR3 is built from 14 residues. Germline CDR1 is SGHDN and CDR2 is FVKESK. V lost 2 bases and J 5 bases, leaving 12 bases between the germline ends. This material consisted of CD4+ or CD8+ T cells sorted from blood, taken in a trial of the OX40 agonist ivuxolimab. This TCR derives from an adult with an advanced solid tumor such as melanoma, head and neck, liver or kidney cancer. The V call is TRBV14, the J call TRBJ2-5; D uncertain. CDR3 residues: CASSQRMLKETQYF. In DNA form, the CDR3 reads TGTGCCAGCAGCCAAAGGATGTTAAAGGAGACCCAGTACTTC.